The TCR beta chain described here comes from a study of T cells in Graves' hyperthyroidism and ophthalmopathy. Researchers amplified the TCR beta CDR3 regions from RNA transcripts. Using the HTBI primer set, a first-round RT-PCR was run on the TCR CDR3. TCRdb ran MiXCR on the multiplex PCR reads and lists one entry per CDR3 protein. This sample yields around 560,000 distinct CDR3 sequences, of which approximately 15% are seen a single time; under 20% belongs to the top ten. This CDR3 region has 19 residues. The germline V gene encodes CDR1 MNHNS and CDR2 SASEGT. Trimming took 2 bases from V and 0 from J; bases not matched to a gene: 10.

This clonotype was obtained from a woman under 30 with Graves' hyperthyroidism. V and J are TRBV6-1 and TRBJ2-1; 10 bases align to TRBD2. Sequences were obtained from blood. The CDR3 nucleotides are TGTGCCAGCAGTGAAATGGTTGTTAGCGGGGGGTTCTCCTACAATGAGCAGTTCTTC. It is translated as CASSEMVVSGGFSYNEQFF.